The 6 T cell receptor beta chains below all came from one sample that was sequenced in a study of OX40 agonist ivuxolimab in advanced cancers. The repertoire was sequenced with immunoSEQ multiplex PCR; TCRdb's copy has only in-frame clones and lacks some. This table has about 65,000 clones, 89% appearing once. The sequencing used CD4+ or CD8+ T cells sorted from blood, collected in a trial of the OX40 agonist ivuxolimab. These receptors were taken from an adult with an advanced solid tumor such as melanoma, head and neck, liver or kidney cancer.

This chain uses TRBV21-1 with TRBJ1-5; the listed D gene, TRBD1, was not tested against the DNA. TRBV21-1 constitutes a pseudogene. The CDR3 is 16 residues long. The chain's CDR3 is CASSPDVDSCNQPQHF. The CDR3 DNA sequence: TGTGCCAGCAGTCCAGATGTGGACAGCTGCAATCAGCCCCAGCATTTT.

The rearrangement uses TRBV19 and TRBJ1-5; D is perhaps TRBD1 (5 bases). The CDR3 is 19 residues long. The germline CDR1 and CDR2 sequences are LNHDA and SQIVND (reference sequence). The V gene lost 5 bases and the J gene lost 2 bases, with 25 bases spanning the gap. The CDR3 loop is CASSGRVGGFRSGNQPQHF. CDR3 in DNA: TGTGCCAGTAGTGGGAGGGTTGGGGGGTTCCGCTCTGGCAATCAGCCCCAGCATTTT.

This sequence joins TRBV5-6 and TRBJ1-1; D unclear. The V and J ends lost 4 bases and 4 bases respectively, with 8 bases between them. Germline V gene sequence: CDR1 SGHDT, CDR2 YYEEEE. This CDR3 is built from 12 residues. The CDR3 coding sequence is TGTGCCAGCAGCGCGAGGTCCACTGAAGCTTTCTTT. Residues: CASSARSTEAFF.

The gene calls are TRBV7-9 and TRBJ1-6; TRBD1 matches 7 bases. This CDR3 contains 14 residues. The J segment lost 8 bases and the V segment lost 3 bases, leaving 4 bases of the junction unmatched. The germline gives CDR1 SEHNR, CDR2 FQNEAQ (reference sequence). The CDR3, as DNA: TGTGCCAGCAGCTTCGGACAGGTCCATTCACCCCTCCACTTT. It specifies CASSFGQVHSPLHF.

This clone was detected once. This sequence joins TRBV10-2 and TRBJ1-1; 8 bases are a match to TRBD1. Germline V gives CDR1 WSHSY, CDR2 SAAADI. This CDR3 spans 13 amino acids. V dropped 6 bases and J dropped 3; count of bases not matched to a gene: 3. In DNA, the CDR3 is TGCGCCAGCAGGAAGACAGGGGACACTGAAGCTTTCTTT. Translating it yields CASRKTGDTEAFF.

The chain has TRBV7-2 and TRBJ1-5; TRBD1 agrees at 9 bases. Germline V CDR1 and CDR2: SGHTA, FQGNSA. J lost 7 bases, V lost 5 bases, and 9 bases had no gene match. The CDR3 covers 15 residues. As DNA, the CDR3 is TGTGCCAGCAGCCCTCAACAGGGGGCTCGACAGCCCCAGCATTTT. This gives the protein CASSPQQGARQPQHF.